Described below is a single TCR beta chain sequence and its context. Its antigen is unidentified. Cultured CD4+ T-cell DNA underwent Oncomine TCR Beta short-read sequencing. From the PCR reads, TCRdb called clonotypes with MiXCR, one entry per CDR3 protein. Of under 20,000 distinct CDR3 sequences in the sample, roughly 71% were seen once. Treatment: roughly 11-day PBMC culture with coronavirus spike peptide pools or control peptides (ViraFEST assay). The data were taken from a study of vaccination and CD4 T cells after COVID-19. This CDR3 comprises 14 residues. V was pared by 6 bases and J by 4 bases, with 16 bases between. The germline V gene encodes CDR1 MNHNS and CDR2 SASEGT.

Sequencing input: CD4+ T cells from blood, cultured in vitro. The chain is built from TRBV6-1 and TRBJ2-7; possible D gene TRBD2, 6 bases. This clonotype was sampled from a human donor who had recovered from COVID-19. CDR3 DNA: TGTGCCAGCAGGGCCGCGGGGTCCTGGTACGAGCAGTACTTC. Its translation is CASRAAGSWYEQYF.